The T cell receptor (beta chain) under discussion was sequenced for a study of shared clonotypes between healthy human individuals. Germline V gene sequence: CDR1 LNHDA, CDR2 SQIVND (reference sequence). V lost 3 bases and J lost 8, with 10 bases in between. The CDR3 length is 12 residues. The repertoire was sequenced with immunoSEQ multiplex PCR; TCRdb's copy has only in-frame clones and lacks some. In the table there are about 2.3 million clones, 80% to 95% of which are singletons. This clone was counted once. The specimen sequenced was naive CD4+ T cells from PBMCs. Described subset: CD45RA+ positively selected. The sequence came from a man younger than 30 in good health. Some clones in this sample may be carry-over from other donors' samples. V is TRBV19 and J is TRBJ1-1; no clear D gene. CDR3 sequence: CASSIYSGEAFF. The CDR3 nucleotides are TGTGCCAGTAGTATTTATTCAGGAGAAGCTTTCTTT.